In its sample, the clone carrying this T cell receptor (beta chain) was seen a few times. This sample stems from a study of blood T cells in healthy people across ages. V gave up 1 base and J gave up 2 bases; unmatched junction bases: 10. The germline CDR1 and CDR2 sequences are SGHTA and FQGNSA. The CDR3 has 18 residues. Primers used in a second PCR of about 6 to 11 cycles were a sample-barcoded 5' primer and a J-beta primer mix. One entry per CDR3 protein, called by TCRdb with MiXCR from the 5' RACE reads. The sample consists of fewer than 750,000 distinct CDR3 sequences, 40% to 55% of them appearing once.

The J gene is TRBJ2-7, the V gene TRBV7-2, with 11 positions matching TRBD2. Input material: blood. The receptor comes from an older man in good health. In nucleotides, the CDR3 is TGTGCCAGCAGCTTAGTACAGTCCGTAGCGGGAGGGACCTACGAGCAGTACTTC. This sequence encodes CASSLVQSVAGGTYEQYF.